The 21 T cell receptor beta chains listed next were all sequenced from one sample in a study of T cell repertoires in cytomegalovirus infection. For these TCRs, the target antigens are not known. From the reads, TCRdb called clonotypes with MiXCR, one entry per CDR3 protein. The sample carries about a million distinct CDR3 sequences, 31% recorded once. The sample in question was cultured CD8+ T cells from PBMCs, obtained from culture after CMV antigen stimulation. Receptors were obtained from a human donor in good health (CMV status not recorded). Some clones in this sample may be carry-over from other donors' samples.

This clonotype was detected only a few times. This chain uses TRBV28 with TRBJ2-1; 8 bases agree with TRBD2. Germline V lookup: CDR1 MDHEN, CDR2 SYDVKM. The CDR3 extends over 16 amino acids. The V and J ends lost 5 bases and 2 bases, in that order; junction bases with no gene match: 8. For the CDR3, the DNA is TGTGCCAGCAGTCCTTTGCGGGGGGACACCTACAATGAGCAGTTCTTC. As protein: CASSPLRGDTYNEQFF.

V usage is TRBV9 and J usage is TRBJ2-2; D is unresolved. Trimming shortened V by 5 bases and J by 1 base, and 3 bases separated the two germline ends. Germline values: CDR1 SGDLS, CDR2 YYNGEE. The CDR3 covers 12 residues. The CDR3 loop is CASRLNTGELFF. In DNA, the CDR3 is TGTGCCAGCAGGTTGAACACCGGGGAGCTGTTTTTT.

This clonotype appeared a few times. The junction differs from germline at one of its ends, possibly a read error. This CDR3 reads CSVEDRRANYGYTF. DNA for the CDR3: TGCAGCGTGGAAGACAGGCGAGCTAACTATGGCTACACCTTC. The chain combines TRBV29-1 with TRBJ1-2; weak D call: TRBD1 (6 bases). The CDR3 sequence is 14 residues long. Germline V gives CDR1 SQVTM, CDR2 ANQGSEA. Using reference TRBV29-1 and TRBJ1-2 for the parts outside the CDR3, the full variable domain is SAVISQKPSRDICQRGTSLTIQCQVDSQVTMMFWYRQQPGQSLTLIATANQGSEATYESGFVIDKFPISRPNLTFSTLTVSNMSPEDSSIYLCSVEDRRANYGYTFGSGTRLTVV.

This clonotype came up a few times. The chain carries TRBV7-9 and TRBJ1-5; no clear D gene. The CDR3 has 14 residues. Trimming removed 4 bases at V and 6 bases at J, with 13 bases between. CDR1 is SEHNR, CDR2 FQNEAQ, per germline (reference sequence). The CDR3 DNA sequence: TGTGCCAGCAGCTACGAGGGAAGTAGTCAGCCCCAGCATTTT. Translated, it gives CASSYEGSSQPQHF.

The chain employs TRBV28 and TRBJ2-3; 16 bases fit TRBD2. This CDR3 has 18 amino acids. The J segment lost 6 bases and the V segment lost 6 bases, leaving 12 bases of the junction unmatched. In germline, CDR1 is MDHEN, CDR2 SYDVKM. CDR3 region: CASSITLGLAGGLDTQYF. CDR3 in DNA: TGTGCCAGCAGCATCACTCTGGGACTAGCGGGGGGGCTTGATACGCAGTATTTT. Full variable domain (rest looked up from reference TRBV28 and TRBJ2-3): DVKVTQSSRYLVKRTGEKVFLECVQDMDHENMFWYRQDPGLGLRLIYFSYDVKMKEKGDIPEGYSVSREKKERFSLILESASTNQTSMYLCASSITLGLAGGLDTQYFGPGTRLTVL.

The V and J genes are TRBV28 and TRBJ1-1; D is ambiguous. Per the germline V gene, CDR1 is MDHEN and CDR2 is SYDVKM. CDR3 length: 14 residues. V lost 2 bases, J lost 4 bases, and 11 bases lay in between. CDR3 sequence reads: CASSLPGEGTEAFF. CDR3 sequence (DNA): TGTGCCAGCAGTTTACCGGGTGAGGGCACTGAAGCTTTCTTT.

The rearrangement links TRBV5-6 to TRBJ2-7, with a weak D call TRBD2 (6 bases). From germline, CDR1 is SGHDT and CDR2 YYEEEE. V dropped 3 bases and J dropped 3 bases, with 13 bases sitting between them. CDR3 length: 14 residues. The CDR3 region is CASSWGDLSYEQYV. In DNA, the CDR3 is TGTGCCAGCAGCTGGGGGGACTTAAGCTACGAGCAGTACGTC.

This clonotype was seen only a few times. V usage is TRBV7-2 and J usage is TRBJ1-2, with D perhaps matching TRBD1 (5 bases). Trimming removed 3 bases from V and 1 base from J, with 12 bases in between. The CDR3 has 15 amino acids. CDR1 is SGHTA, CDR2 FQGNSA, per germline. The CDR3 bases are TGTGCCAGCAGCTTCGACAGCTATTATAACTATGGCTACACCTTC. Translating it yields CASSFDSYYNYGYTF.

Only one count was recorded for this clonotype. This chain joins TRBV6-8 and TRBJ1-2; no reliable D call. CDR1 MNHGY and CDR2 SAAAGT come from the germline V gene. The CDR3 consists of 10 residues. DNA for the CDR3: TGTGGTACGGGATTAGGTGGCTACACCTTC. Translated: CGTGLGGYTF.

V usage is TRBV7-3 and J usage is TRBJ1-1; 9 nucleotides align to TRBD1. The CDR3 runs to 14 residues. After removal of 4 bases from V and 7 bases from J, the junction contained 7 bases not matched to a gene. The germline gives CDR1 SGHTA, CDR2 FQGTGA. The CDR3 DNA reads as TGTGCCAGCAGCTGGGACAGGGTTGGTGATGAAGCTTTCTTT. This translates into CASSWDRVGDEAFF.

V and J are TRBV12-3 or TRBV12-4 and TRBJ2-3, with unresolved D. CDR3 size: 17 residues. Trimming stripped 2 bases from V and 2 bases from J, with 17 bases between. CDR3 region: CASSLMDVSPLTDTQYF. The CDR3 DNA reads as TGTGCCAGCAGTTTAATGGACGTCAGCCCCCTCACAGATACGCAGTATTTT.

This clonotype showed up just a few times. V and J are TRBV7-9 and TRBJ1-5, with TRBD1 matching 7 bases. The CDR3 runs to 17 residues. With 5 bases clipped from V and 1 base from J, the junction kept 11 bases outside the gene matches. Germline V gene lookup returns CDR1 SEHNR and CDR2 FQNEAQ (reference sequence). The CDR3 coding sequence is TGTGCCAGCAGCCCTACCGGGACAGAGAGGAGCAATCAGCCCCAGCATTTT. Amino acids: CASSPTGTERSNQPQHF.

This clonotype was observed at least ten times. The chain carries TRBV7-8 and TRBJ2-2, with 10 bases identical to TRBD2. The CDR3 sequence is 17 residues long. The V gene's germline CDR1 is SGHVS and CDR2 FQNEAQ. Trimming removed 5 bases from V and 2 bases from J; junction bases left unmatched: 8. This CDR3 reads CASSPIVAGGNTGELFF. The CDR3 DNA reads as TGTGCCAGCAGCCCCATCGTAGCGGGGGGTAACACCGGGGAGCTGTTTTTT.

Details on this clonotype: A clone one base away is much larger, so this may be a read error. The rearrangement uses TRBV6-5 and TRBJ1-1, with D possibly matching TRBD1 (5 bases). V lost 1 base and J 6 bases, leaving 6 bases between the germline ends. The CDR3 runs 12 residues. CDR1 MNHEY and CDR2 SVGAGI come from the germline V gene. This chain's CDR3 is CASSYWGAEAFF. For the CDR3, the DNA is TGTGCCAGCAGTTACTGGGGGGCTGAAGCTTTCTTT.

This clonotype has ten or more counts. The rearrangement joins TRBV7-8 to TRBJ2-1; TRBD2 agrees at 9 bases. The CDR3 is made up of 18 amino acids. V dropped 4 bases and J dropped 1; count of bases not matched to a gene: 11. Per the germline V gene, CDR1 is SGHVS and CDR2 is FQNEAQ. CDR3 nucleotide sequence: TGTGCCAGCAGCTCCCTCGAGCTTACTAGCGGGTCCTACAATGAGCAGTTCTTC. This encodes CASSSLELTSGSYNEQFF. Complete variable domain (other parts from reference TRBV7-8 and TRBJ2-1): GAGVSQSPRYKVAKRGQDVALRCDPISGHVSLFWYQQALGQGPEFLTYFQNEAQLDKSGLPSDRFFAERPEGSVSTLKIQRTQQEDSAVYLCASSSLELTSGSYNEQFFGPGTRLTVL.

The gene calls are TRBV12-3 or TRBV12-4 and TRBJ1-1, with TRBD1 matching 7 bases. The CDR3 is 15 residues long. The ends lost 3 bases at V and 1 base at J; junction bases unmatched: 5. The CDR3 region has the DNA TGTGCCAGCAGTTTCGGCGCAGGGGGGAACACTGAAGCTTTCTTT. Translation: CASSFGAGGNTEAFF.

The rearrangement uses TRBV15 and TRBJ1-4, with no clear D. V lost 6 bases, J lost 5 bases, and 4 bases lay in between. The germline gives CDR1 LNHNV, CDR2 YYDKDF (reference sequence). This CDR3 is 11 amino acids long. The DNA for the CDR3 is TGTGCCACCAGGCTAAATGAAAAACTGTTTTTT. This sequence encodes CATRLNEKLFF.

The chain links TRBV7-9 to TRBJ1-1; a weak D match, TRBD1 (6 bases). Trimming left V 5 bases short and J 11 bases short, with 24 bases between. The CDR3 covers 15 residues. Germline loops: CDR1 SEHNR, CDR2 FQNEAQ (reference sequence). For the CDR3, the DNA is TGTGCCAGCAGCCCCCAAGGGGGGGGAAACCCGTCCGCTTTCTTT. Translation: CASSPQGGGNPSAFF.

This chain links TRBV6-5 with TRBJ1-1, with 7 bases matching TRBD1. V was pared by 2 bases and J by 5 bases, with 2 bases of the junction left unmatched. Germline lookup yields CDR1 MNHEY and CDR2 SVGAGI. The CDR3 runs to 13 residues. CDR3 region: CASSYRGPTEAFF. The CDR3 coding sequence is TGTGCCAGCAGTTACAGGGGGCCGACTGAAGCTTTCTTT.

This clonotype was seen ten or more times. This chain joins TRBV7-9 and TRBJ2-1; 11 bases fit TRBD1. The V gene's germline CDR1 is SEHNR and CDR2 FQNEAQ (reference sequence). J was trimmed by 0 bases and V by 5 bases; bases with no gene match: 15. The CDR3 loop spans 20 amino acids. This chain's CDR3 is CASSPPTGTGGQSSYNEQFF. The DNA for the CDR3 is TGTGCCAGCAGCCCCCCAACCGGGACAGGGGGGCAAAGCTCCTACAATGAGCAGTTCTTC.

Remarks on this clonotype: The germline gene is not matched at one end of the junction; a read error may be the cause. This chain's CDR3 is CVSFEGASGNTIYF. The DNA of the CDR3 is TGTGTCAGCTTTGAGGGGGCGTCTGGAAACACCATATATTTT. The chain has TRBV7-2 and TRBJ1-3, with 7 bases lining up with TRBD1. The CDR3 totals 14 residues. The germline gives CDR1 SGHTA, CDR2 FQGNSA.